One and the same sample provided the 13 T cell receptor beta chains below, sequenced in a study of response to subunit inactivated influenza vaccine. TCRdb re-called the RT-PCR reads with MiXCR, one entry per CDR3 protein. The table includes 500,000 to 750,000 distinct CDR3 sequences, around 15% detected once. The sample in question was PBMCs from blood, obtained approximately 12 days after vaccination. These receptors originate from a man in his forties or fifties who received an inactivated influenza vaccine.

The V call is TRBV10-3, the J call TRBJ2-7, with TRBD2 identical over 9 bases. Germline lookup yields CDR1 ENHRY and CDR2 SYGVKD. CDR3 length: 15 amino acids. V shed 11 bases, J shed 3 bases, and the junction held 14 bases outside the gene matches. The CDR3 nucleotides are TGTGCCGCTGATGACTACTCTAGCGGGATCTACGAGCAGTACTTC. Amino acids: CAADDYSSGIYEQYF.

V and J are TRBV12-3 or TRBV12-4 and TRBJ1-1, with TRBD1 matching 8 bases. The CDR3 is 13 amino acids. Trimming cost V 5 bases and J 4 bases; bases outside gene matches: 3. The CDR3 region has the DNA TGTGCCAGCAGTCAACAGGGGGGCACTGAAGCTTTCTTT. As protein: CASSQQGGTEAFF.

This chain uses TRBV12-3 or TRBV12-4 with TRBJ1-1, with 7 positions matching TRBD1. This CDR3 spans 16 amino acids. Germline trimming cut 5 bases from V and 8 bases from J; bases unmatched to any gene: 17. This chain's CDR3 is CASSPSGQRVIKEAFF. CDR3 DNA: TGTGCCAGCAGTCCCTCGGGACAGCGGGTAATAAAGGAAGCTTTCTTT.

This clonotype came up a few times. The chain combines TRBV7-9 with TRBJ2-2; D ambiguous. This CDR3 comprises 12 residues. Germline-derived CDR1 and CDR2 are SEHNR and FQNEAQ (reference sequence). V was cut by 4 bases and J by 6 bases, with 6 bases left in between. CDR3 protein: CASSSQAGELFF. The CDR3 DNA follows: TGTGCCAGCAGCTCGCAGGCCGGGGAGCTGTTTTTT. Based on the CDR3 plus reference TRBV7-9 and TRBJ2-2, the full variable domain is DTGVSQNPRHKITKRGQNVTFRCDPISEHNRLYWYRQTLGQGPEFLTYFQNEAQLEKSRLLSDRFSAERPKGSFSTLEIQRTEQGDSAMYLCASSSQAGELFFGEGSRLTVL.

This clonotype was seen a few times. The CDR3 region has the DNA TGCAGTGCTAGCCCTTCCGGGTTCCTTAATTCACCCCTCCACTTT. It encodes CSASPSGFLNSPLHF. This chain links TRBV20-1 with TRBJ1-6, with D unresolved. The CDR3 is 15 residues long. Trimming removed 3 bases at V and 6 bases at J, with 15 bases between. The germline CDR1 and CDR2 sequences are DFQATT and SNEGSKA (reference sequence).

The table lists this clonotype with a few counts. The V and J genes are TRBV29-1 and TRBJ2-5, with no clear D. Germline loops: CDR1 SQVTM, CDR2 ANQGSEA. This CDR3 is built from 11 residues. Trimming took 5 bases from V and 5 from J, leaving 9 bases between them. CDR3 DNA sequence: TGCAGCGTTCGGGTGACGGAGACCCAGTACTTC. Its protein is CSVRVTETQYF.

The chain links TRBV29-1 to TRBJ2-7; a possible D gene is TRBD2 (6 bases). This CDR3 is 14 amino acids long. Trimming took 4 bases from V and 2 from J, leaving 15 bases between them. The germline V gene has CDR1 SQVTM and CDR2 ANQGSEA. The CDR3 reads CSVVSGRTAYEQYF. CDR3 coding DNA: TGCAGCGTTGTAAGTGGGAGGACCGCCTACGAGCAGTACTTC.

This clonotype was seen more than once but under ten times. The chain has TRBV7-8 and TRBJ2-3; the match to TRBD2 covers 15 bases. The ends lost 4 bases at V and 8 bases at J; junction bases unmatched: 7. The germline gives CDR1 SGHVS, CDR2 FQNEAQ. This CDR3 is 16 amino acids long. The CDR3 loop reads CASSSGLAGGVTTQYF. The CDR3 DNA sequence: TGTGCCAGCAGCTCCGGACTAGCGGGGGGGGTCACTACGCAGTATTTT.

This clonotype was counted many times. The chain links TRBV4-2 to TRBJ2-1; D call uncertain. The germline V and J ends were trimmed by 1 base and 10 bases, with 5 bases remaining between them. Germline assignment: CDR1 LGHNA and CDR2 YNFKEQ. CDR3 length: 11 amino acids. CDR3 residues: CASSQVGEQFF. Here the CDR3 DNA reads TGTGCCAGCAGCCAAGTGGGGGAGCAGTTCTTC.

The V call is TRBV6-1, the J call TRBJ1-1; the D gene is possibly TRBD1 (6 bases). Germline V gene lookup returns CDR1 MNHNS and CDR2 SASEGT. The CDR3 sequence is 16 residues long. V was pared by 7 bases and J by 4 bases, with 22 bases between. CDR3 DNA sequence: TGTGCCAGCACCCTGCACAGGGAAGAGGGGTCCACTGAAGCTTTCTTT. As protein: CASTLHREEGSTEAFF.

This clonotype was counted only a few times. CDR3 sequence reads: CASRRDWRSSSYNEQFF. The CDR3 DNA is TGTGCCAGCAGACGGGACTGGCGTTCGAGCTCCTACAATGAGCAGTTCTTC. The chain employs TRBV14 and TRBJ2-1; possibly TRBD2 for D (6 bases). The V and J ends lost 6 bases and 0 bases respectively, with 18 bases between them. CDR1 is SGHDN, CDR2 FVKESK, per germline. The CDR3 spans 17 residues.

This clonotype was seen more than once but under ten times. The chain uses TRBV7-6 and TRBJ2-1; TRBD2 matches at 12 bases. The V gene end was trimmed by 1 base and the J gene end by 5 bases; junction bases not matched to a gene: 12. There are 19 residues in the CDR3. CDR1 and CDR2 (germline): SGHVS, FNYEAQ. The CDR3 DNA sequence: TGTGCCAGCAGCTTAGGTTTTCTAGCGGGAGGGCCTTTGAACAATGAGCAGTTCTTC. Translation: CASSLGFLAGGPLNNEQFF.

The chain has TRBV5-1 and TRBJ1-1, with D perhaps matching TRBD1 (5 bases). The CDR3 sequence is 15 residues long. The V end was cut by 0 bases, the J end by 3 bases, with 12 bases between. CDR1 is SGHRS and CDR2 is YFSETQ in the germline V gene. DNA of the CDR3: TGCGCCAGCAGCTTGGGTCTAACAGGAGACACTGAAGCTTTCTTT. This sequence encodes CASSLGLTGDTEAFF.